This is a list of T cell receptor beta chains from one sample in a study of Ad26.COV2.S vaccination and SARS-CoV-2 variants. Sequencing was performed with immunoSEQ multiplex PCR; in TCRdb, only in-frame clones are kept and a portion is missing. This sample has roughly 420,000 clones, with approximately 90% found just once. The sample was peripheral blood, taken in a trial of Ad26.COV2.S vaccine versus placebo. The receptors originated from a person between 18 and 59 years old who received the Ad26.COV2.S COVID-19 vaccine or a placebo. CDR3s include the opening cysteine and the closing phenylalanine or tryptophan. D genes are given only for firm matches. Size is stated for part of the rows, as once, few or many counts, or as a class when the clone is expanded.

size,D,V,J,DNA,CDR3
.,.,TRBV7-9,TRBJ2-7,TGTGCCAGCAGCACTAGGACAGACCACCTTTCCGAGCAGTACTTC,CASSTRTDHLSEQYF
once,.,TRBV6-5,TRBJ2-7,TGTGCCAGCAGTCGCGGGGCCGACGAGCAGTACTTC,CASSRGADEQYF
once,.,TRBV20-1,TRBJ2-2,TGCAGTGCTAGTTCGGGCGGGGGCTTCACCGGGGAGCTGTTTTTT,CSASSGGGFTGELFF
.,.,TRBV12-3/TRBV12-4,TRBJ2-1,TGTGCCAGCACTCTTATCTCGGGTGAGCAGTTCTTC,CASTLISGEQFF
.,TRBD1,TRBV4-1,TRBJ2-7,TGCGCCAGCAGCCCAGGCCTGACAGGGAGGCAGTACTTC,CASSPGLTGRQYF
.,TRBD2,TRBV6-2/TRBV6-3,TRBJ2-1,TGTGCCAGCAGCCTACCCGCTAGCGGGGGGCCCCCCAGCTCCTACAATGAGCAGTTCTTC,CASSLPASGGPPSSYNEQFF
.,.,TRBV5-4,TRBJ2-1,TGTGCCAGCAGCTTGGACGGCGCCGCGGGGTTCTACAATGAGCAGTTCTTC,CASSLDGAAGFYNEQFF
few,TRBD1,TRBV18,TRBJ1-6,TGTGCCAGCTCACCAGCCGGGACAGGGGGCGGTTCACCCCTCCACTTT,CASSPAGTGGGSPLHF
.,.,TRBV30,TRBJ2-2,TGTGCCTGGTCGAGAGGGGGTCAGAACACCGGGGAGCTGTTTTTT,CAWSRGGQNTGELFF
.,.,TRBV18,TRBJ1-1,TGTGCCAGCTCATATAACTCCGGGGGGAACACTGAAGCTTTCTTT,CASSYNSGGNTEAFF
once,TRBD1,TRBV29-1,TRBJ2-7,TGCAGCGTCCCTGGGACAGGGGCCTACGAGCAGTACTTC,CSVPGTGAYEQYF
.,.,TRBV5-1,TRBJ2-7,TGCGCCAGCAGCCCCCGAGGGGGAAGCTCCTACGAGCAGTACTTC,CASSPRGGSSYEQYF
once,.,TRBV2,TRBJ2-7,TGTGCCAGCAGTGAAGATGCAGACTACGAGCAGTACTTC,CASSEDADYEQYF
.,.,TRBV24-1,TRBJ2-5,TGTGCCACCAGTGACTCCGCAGGGACGCTAGCTCTTGGGACCCAGTACTTC,CATSDSAGTLALGTQYF
.,.,TRBV19,TRBJ1-1,TGTGGGAGCGAGGGGCATGGGGTACCCACTGAAGCTTTCTTT,CGSEGHGVPTEAFF
.,TRBD2,TRBV30,TRBJ2-5,TGTGCCTTCTCAGGAGCGGCGGGGGGAGGATTCCGGTACTTC,CAFSGAAGGGFRYF
.,TRBD2,TRBV19,TRBJ2-3,TGTGCCAGTTCGTCGCGGGGGGACAGCACAGATACGCAGTATTTT,CASSSRGDSTDTQYF
once,.,TRBV6-6,TRBJ2-1,TGTGCCAGCAGTGGACTTACTCGGGGAAACAATGAGCAGTTCTTC,CASSGLTRGNNEQFF
.,TRBD1,TRBV2,TRBJ1-5,TGTGCCAGCAGTGGCCAGACAGGGATGGTTCAGCCCCAGCATTTT,CASSGQTGMVQPQHF
once,.,TRBV5-1,TRBJ1-4,TGCGCCAGCAGCTTCCAAGGGGGTGAGAATAATGAAAAACTGTTTTTT,CASSFQGGENNEKLFF